Listed here are 29 T cell receptor beta chains from one sample, sequenced in a study of CD8 T cells in ankylosing spondylitis (dated by TCRdb to 2015 to 2018). Libraries were prepared through 5' RACE. Sequenced on an Illumina HiSeq 2500. The public reads were reprocessed in TCRdb via fastp at Q25 and MiXCR, keeping in-frame beta chains. Every entry covers one CDR3 protein and lists the most common genes and DNA from its rows. The sample data list about 69,000 distinct CDR3 sequences, and roughly 5.2% of these were observed just once. Over 2% of the sample is held by the ten biggest clonotypes. Input material: blood, either unsorted or a sorted T cell fraction (not recorded which). The receptors here all came from a male donor with ankylosing spondylitis or in good health (not recorded which).

At least ten counts were recorded for this clonotype. The CDR3 reads CASTWGTGPYEQYF. The CDR3 DNA is TGTGCCAGCACTTGGGGGACAGGGCCCTACGAGCAGTACTTC. The chain uses TRBV2 and TRBJ2-7; 9 nucleotides line up with TRBD1. Germline CDR1 is SNHLY and CDR2 is FYNNEI. The CDR3 has 14 amino acids. V was pared by 7 bases and J by 2 bases, with 6 bases of the junction left unmatched.

This clonotype has a count of ten or more. This chain links TRBV12-3 or TRBV12-4 with TRBJ2-7, with D maybe TRBD1 (6 bases). V shed 4 bases and J shed 0 bases, with 16 bases lying between them. The CDR3 has 16 residues. The CDR3 region is CASSSRRTASSYEQYF. The CDR3, as DNA: TGTGCCAGCAGTTCCCGTCGGACAGCTAGCTCCTACGAGCAGTACTTC.

This clonotype was found many times. The V and J genes are TRBV19 and TRBJ1-5, with 9 bases fitting TRBD1. There are 15 residues in the CDR3. The V gene end was trimmed by 7 bases and the J gene end by 7 bases; junction bases not matched to a gene: 11. CDR1 and CDR2 from the germline V gene are LNHDA and SQIVND (reference sequence). CDR3 coding DNA: TGTGCCAGTACCACAACAGGGGGCGAACGACAGCCCCAGCATTTT. Protein: CASTTTGGERQPQHF.

This clonotype has at least ten counts. The chain combines TRBV5-1 with TRBJ2-5; D possibly corresponds to TRBD2 (5 bases). Germline V gives CDR1 SGHRS, CDR2 YFSETQ. The length of the CDR3 is 13 residues. V dropped 3 bases and J dropped 5 bases, with 11 bases sitting between them. The CDR3, as DNA: TGCGCCAGCAGCTCCGGGAAGGAGGAGACCCAGTACTTC. Its translation is CASSSGKEETQYF.

This clonotype was seen many times. This chain links TRBV14 with TRBJ2-5; no definite D call. CDR3 length: 17 amino acids. Germline CDR1 reads SGHDN; CDR2 reads FVKESK. V was clipped by 1 base and J by 0 bases, with 15 bases between them. The DNA for the CDR3 is TGTGCCAGCAGCCAAGCCCAAGGATGGGGATACCAAGAGACCCAGTACTTC. Protein sequence: CASSQAQGWGYQETQYF.

This clonotype was observed many times. The chain links TRBV18 to TRBJ2-1; perhaps TRBD1 as D (5 bases). The germline CDR1 and CDR2 sequences are KGHSH and LQKENI. The CDR3 is made up of 13 amino acids. V was shortened by 2 bases and J by 7 bases, with 9 bases between the two germline ends. The CDR3 sequence is CASSPDQGNEQFF. The CDR3 region has the DNA TGTGCCAGCTCACCAGACCAGGGAAATGAGCAGTTCTTC.

This clonotype was seen ten or more times. The genes are TRBV20-1 and TRBJ2-7, with D possibly matching TRBD2 (5 bases). This CDR3 is 15 amino acids long. The germline V gene has CDR1 DFQATT and CDR2 SNEGSKA (reference sequence). V was clipped by 0 bases and J by 0 bases, with 12 bases between them. The CDR3 DNA follows: TGCAGTGCTAGAGATCGCGGCGGGTACTCCTACGAGCAGTACTTC. Translated, it gives CSARDRGGYSYEQYF.

In this sample, this clonotype turned up many times. V and J are TRBV30 and TRBJ1-4; D is possibly TRBD1 (5 bases). V shed 0 bases and J shed 0 bases, with 17 bases lying between them. Germline loops: CDR1 GTSNPN, CDR2 SVGIG (reference sequence). The CDR3 covers 18 residues. The chain's CDR3 is CAWSVHTGRLATNEKLFF. In nucleotides, the CDR3 is TGTGCCTGGAGTGTACACACGGGGCGCCTTGCAACTAATGAAAAACTGTTTTTT.

This clonotype was recorded many times. This sequence joins TRBV20-1 and TRBJ2-3, with D possibly being TRBD1 (6 bases). Germline V gene sequence: CDR1 DFQATT, CDR2 SNEGSKA (reference sequence). CDR3 size: 15 residues. V dropped 0 bases and J dropped 2 bases, with 12 bases sitting between them. The CDR3 loop is CSARDLQGATDTQYF. Here the CDR3 DNA reads TGCAGTGCTAGAGACCTACAGGGAGCCACAGATACGCAGTATTTT.

This clonotype has at least ten counts. V usage is TRBV12-3 or TRBV12-4 and J usage is TRBJ2-7; the match to TRBD2 covers 7 bases. The CDR3 spans 15 residues. The V and J ends lost 2 bases and 3 bases, in that order; junction bases with no gene match: 7. In nucleotides, the CDR3 is TGTGCCAGCAGTTTAACCTGGGAGGGGAACTACGAGCAGTACTTC. Its translation: CASSLTWEGNYEQYF.

The chain uses TRBV28 and TRBJ2-3, with D hard to call. Germline assignment: CDR1 MDHEN and CDR2 SYDVKM. Trimming cost V 3 bases and J 14 bases, with 15 bases left between them. The CDR3 contains 12 residues. This CDR3 reads CASSFGRQELYF. CDR3 nucleotides: TGTGCCAGCAGTTTCGGGCGGCAGGAGTTGTATTTT.

This chain joins TRBV7-2 and TRBJ1-1; weak D call: TRBD1 (6 bases). V was pared by 2 bases and J by 2 bases, with 9 bases between. Germline V gene lookup returns CDR1 SGHTA and CDR2 FQGNSA. The CDR3 is 14 residues long. Here the CDR3 reads CASSLMGANTEAFF. Written as DNA, the CDR3 is TGTGCCAGCAGCTTAATGGGGGCTAACACTGAAGCTTTCTTT.

The sample holds many counts of this clonotype. The J gene is TRBJ2-3, the V gene TRBV20-1; D perhaps matches TRBD1 (6 bases). CDR3 length: 14 residues. The germline gives CDR1 DFQATT, CDR2 SNEGSKA (reference sequence). The V and J ends lost 0 bases and 5 bases respectively, with 12 bases between them. The CDR3 region has the DNA TGCAGTGCTAGAGACCCGGGACATGGAGATACGCAGTATTTT. This translates into CSARDPGHGDTQYF.

This clonotype was seen at least ten times. The chain has TRBV11-3 and TRBJ1-5; D remains unclear. Germline V gene sequence: CDR1 SGHNT, CDR2 YENEEA. Trimming took off 1 base at V and 8 bases at J, with 21 bases between the two ends. The CDR3 is 17 residues long. The CDR3 sequence is CASSLVPLRRLREPQHF. The DNA for the CDR3 is TGTGCCAGCAGCTTAGTTCCCCTCAGAAGGTTACGGGAGCCCCAGCATTTT.

The CDR3 coding sequence is TGCAGTGCTAGACTAGGGGTTAACACCGGGGAGCTGTTTTTT. Translated: CSARLGVNTGELFF. V gene TRBV20-1 combines with J gene TRBJ2-2; possible D gene TRBD1, 5 bases. CDR3 length equals 14 residues. Germline CDR1 is DFQATT and CDR2 is SNEGSKA (reference sequence). V lost 2 bases, J lost 2 bases, and 9 bases lay in between.

There are many counts of this clonotype. The CDR3 region is CASRKDTALFYEQYF. The CDR3 DNA sequence: TGTGCCAGCAGGAAGGATACGGCCCTTTTCTACGAGCAGTACTTC. The chain couples TRBV6-1 to TRBJ2-7; D is uncertain. The CDR3 spans 15 residues. Germline V gene sequence: CDR1 MNHNS, CDR2 SASEGT. The V end was cut by 6 bases, the J end by 3 bases, with 18 bases between.

This clonotype came up many times. V usage is TRBV12-3 or TRBV12-4 and J usage is TRBJ1-4; possible D gene TRBD1, 5 bases. V gave up 6 bases and J gave up 6 bases, with 14 bases separating them. The CDR3 spans 14 residues. The CDR3 nucleotides are TGTGCCAGCAGCCCTCAGGGTAACTATGAAAAACTGTTTTTT. Translating gives CASSPQGNYEKLFF.

This clonotype appeared many times. J is TRBJ2-1 and V is TRBV9; the D gene is possibly TRBD2 (5 bases). With 5 bases removed from V and 5 bases from J, the gap between germline ends came to 17 bases. Germline V gene sequence: CDR1 SGDLS, CDR2 YYNGEE. The CDR3 is made up of 15 amino acids. CDR3 DNA sequence: TGTGCCAGCAGTCCCCTAATGGACTCTGACAATGAGCAGTTCTTC. Translation: CASSPLMDSDNEQFF.

This clonotype was counted ten times or more. The chain joins TRBV20-1 to TRBJ2-5, with a possible D match to TRBD1 (6 bases). CDR1 and CDR2 from the germline V gene are DFQATT and SNEGSKA (reference sequence). The V and J ends lost 1 base and 4 bases respectively, with 16 bases between them. This CDR3 comprises 15 residues. CDR3 residues: CSARADSGISETQYF. In nucleotides, the CDR3 is TGCAGTGCTAGAGCGGACAGTGGAATTTCAGAGACCCAGTACTTC.

This clonotype was seen ten or more times. This rearrangement joins TRBV18 to TRBJ2-3, with 9 bases aligning to TRBD2. The germline gives CDR1 KGHSH, CDR2 LQKENI. V lost 3 bases and J lost 1; bases outside the gene matches: 5. This CDR3 spans 16 amino acids. CDR3 residues: CASSPGSGGRTDTQYF. The CDR3 region has the DNA TGTGCCAGCTCACCCGGAAGCGGGGGGCGCACAGATACGCAGTATTTT.

This clonotype came up many times. This CDR3 is CASSTTGLFQPQHF. The CDR3 nucleotides are TGTGCCAGCAGTACGACAGGGCTATTTCAGCCCCAGCATTTT. This chain joins TRBV12-3 or TRBV12-4 and TRBJ1-5, with 7 bases aligning to TRBD1. Trimming cost V 5 bases and J 6 bases; bases outside gene matches: 7. The CDR3 length is 14 residues.

The sample holds many counts of this clonotype. J is TRBJ2-2 and V is TRBV28, with D perhaps matching TRBD2 (6 bases). Trimming removed 6 bases from V and 7 bases from J, with 15 bases in between. Germline V CDR1 and CDR2: MDHEN, SYDVKM. This CDR3 has 14 amino acids. CDR3 DNA sequence: TGTGCCAGCAGATGGGGCAGGAGGGTCGGGGAGCTGTTTTTT. Its translation is CASRWGRRVGELFF.

This clonotype showed up many times. The CDR3 region is CASAMGIGNEQFF. As DNA, the CDR3 is TGTGCCAGCGCAATGGGTATCGGCAATGAGCAGTTCTTC. The chain carries TRBV6-1 and TRBJ2-1, with D hard to call. This CDR3 region has 13 residues. Germline V gives CDR1 MNHNS, CDR2 SASEGT. The V end lost 8 bases, the J end lost 6 bases, and 14 bases lay between the germline ends.

This clonotype has at least ten counts. The rearrangement links TRBV12-3 or TRBV12-4 to TRBJ1-5; 7 positions match TRBD1. The CDR3 contains 15 residues. The V segment lost 6 bases and the J segment 2 bases; nucleotides outside the gene matches: 7. The DNA for the CDR3 is TGTGCCAGCAGGCCCCGAGGGGGCGGCAATCAGCCCCAGCATTTT. Encoded protein: CASRPRGGGNQPQHF.

This clonotype was detected ten times or more. This sequence joins TRBV15 and TRBJ2-7; no clear D gene. Trimming took 0 bases from V and 4 from J, leaving 7 bases between them. The CDR3 contains 13 residues. CDR1 and CDR2 (germline): LNHNV, YYDKDF (reference sequence). The CDR3 nucleotides are TGTGCCACCAGCAGAGATTTGGGTTACGAGCAGTACTTC. It encodes CATSRDLGYEQYF.

This rearrangement joins TRBV4-3 to TRBJ2-5, with D perhaps assigned TRBD1 or TRBD2 (5 bases each). Trimming took 3 bases from V and 5 from J, leaving 16 bases between them. Looked up from germline, CDR1 is LGHNA and CDR2 is YSLEER. The CDR3 has 15 amino acids. CDR3 in DNA: TGCGCCAGCAGCCATGGACGGGGCGGTGTGGAGACCCAGTACTTC. This translates into CASSHGRGGVETQYF.

This clonotype was seen at least ten times. This chain uses TRBV29-1 with TRBJ2-5, with TRBD2 as a possible D gene (6 bases). The CDR3 extends over 13 amino acids. Germline-derived CDR1 and CDR2 are SQVTM and ANQGSEA. Trimming removed 1 base at V and 4 bases at J, with 10 bases between. DNA of the CDR3: TGCAGCGTTGAAGGGGGGGATTCAGAGACCCAGTACTTC. Translating gives CSVEGGDSETQYF.

This clonotype was seen ten or more times. The CDR3 sequence: CASSLQGAEAFF. The CDR3 coding sequence is TGCGCCAGCAGCTTGCAGGGGGCTGAAGCTTTCTTT. The chain joins TRBV5-1 to TRBJ1-1; 7 nucleotides agree with TRBD1. Germline lookup yields CDR1 SGHRS and CDR2 YFSETQ. This CDR3 region has 12 residues. The trim removed 1 base at V and 6 bases at J, leaving 0 bases unmatched.

This clonotype was counted at least ten times. The chain couples TRBV28 to TRBJ1-4, with 7 nucleotides matching TRBD1. CDR1 and CDR2 (germline): MDHEN, SYDVKM. The ends lost 4 bases at V and 5 bases at J; junction bases unmatched: 7. The CDR3 totals 15 residues. The chain's CDR3 is CASSSRQGLNEKLFF. The CDR3 region has the DNA TGTGCCAGCAGTTCCCGACAGGGCTTAAATGAAAAACTGTTTTTT. The full variable domain, completed using reference TRBV28 and TRBJ1-4, is DVKVTQSSRYLVKRTGEKVFLECVQDMDHENMFWYRQDPGLGLRLIYFSYDVKMKEKGDIPEGYSVSREKKERFSLILESASTNQTSMYLCASSSRQGLNEKLFFGSGTQLSVL.